The clone carrying this TCR beta chain was seen a few times. TCRdb re-called the 5' RACE reads through MiXCR, storing one row per CDR3 protein. The sample records roughly 260,000 distinct CDR3 sequences, roughly 13% being singletons. The data derive from a study of T cells after yellow fever vaccination. Per germline, CDR1 GTSNPN and CDR2 SVGIG (reference sequence). Trimming took 4 bases from V and 3 from J, leaving 10 bases between them. This CDR3 region has 13 residues. The sequences come from CD4+ T cells sorted from PBMCs, collected 45 days after the yellow fever booster vaccination. The clonotype originates from a man aged 25-45 years who received the YFV17D yellow fever vaccine. The rearrangement uses TRBV30 and TRBJ2-1; D not resolved. The CDR3 here is CAWTTYFYNEQFF. Here the CDR3 DNA reads TGTGCCTGGACTACTTACTTCTACAATGAGCAGTTCTTC. The variable domain in full, completed from reference TRBV30 and TRBJ2-1, reads SQTIHQWPATLVQPVGSPLSLECTVEGTSNPNLYWYRQAAGRGLQLLFYSVGIGQISSEVPQNLSASRPQDRQFILSSKKLLLSDSGFYLCAWTTYFYNEQFFGPGTRLTVL.